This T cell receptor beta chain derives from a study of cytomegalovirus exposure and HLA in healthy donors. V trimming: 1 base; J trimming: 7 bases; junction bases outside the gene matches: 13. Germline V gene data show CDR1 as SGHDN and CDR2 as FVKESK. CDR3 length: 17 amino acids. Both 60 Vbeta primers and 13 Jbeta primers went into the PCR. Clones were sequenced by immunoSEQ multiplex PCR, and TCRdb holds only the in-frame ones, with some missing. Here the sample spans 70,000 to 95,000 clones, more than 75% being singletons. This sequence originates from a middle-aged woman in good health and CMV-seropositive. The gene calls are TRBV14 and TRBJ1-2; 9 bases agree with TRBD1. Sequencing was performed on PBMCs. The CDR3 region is CASSQGPLTGTGFGYTF. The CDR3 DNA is TGTGCCAGCAGCCAAGGTCCACTGACCGGGACAGGGTTTGGCTACACCTTC.